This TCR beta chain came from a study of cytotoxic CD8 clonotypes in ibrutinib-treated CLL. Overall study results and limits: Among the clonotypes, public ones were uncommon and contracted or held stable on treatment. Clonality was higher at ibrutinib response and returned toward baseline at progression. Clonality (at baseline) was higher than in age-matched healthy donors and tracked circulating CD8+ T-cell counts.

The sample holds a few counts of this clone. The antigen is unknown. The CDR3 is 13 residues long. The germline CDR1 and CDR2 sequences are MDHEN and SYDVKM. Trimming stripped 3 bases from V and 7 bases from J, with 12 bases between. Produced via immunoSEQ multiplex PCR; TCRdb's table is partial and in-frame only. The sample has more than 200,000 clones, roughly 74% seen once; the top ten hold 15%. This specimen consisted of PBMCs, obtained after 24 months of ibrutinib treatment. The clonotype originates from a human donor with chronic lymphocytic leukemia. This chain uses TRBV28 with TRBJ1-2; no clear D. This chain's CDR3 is CASSFSSPTGYTF. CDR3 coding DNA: TGTGCCAGCAGTTTCTCCAGTCCTACTGGCTACACCTTC.